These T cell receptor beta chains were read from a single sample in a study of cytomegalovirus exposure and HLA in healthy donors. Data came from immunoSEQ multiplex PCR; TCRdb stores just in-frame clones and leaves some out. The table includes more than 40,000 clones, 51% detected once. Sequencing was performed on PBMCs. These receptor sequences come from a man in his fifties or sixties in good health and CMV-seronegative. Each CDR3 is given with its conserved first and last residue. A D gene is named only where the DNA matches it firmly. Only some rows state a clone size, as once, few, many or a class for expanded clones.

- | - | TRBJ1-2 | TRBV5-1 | TGCGCCAGCAGCATTGGACAGACTAACTATGGCTACACCTTC | CASSIGQTNYGYTF
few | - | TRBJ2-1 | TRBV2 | TGTGCCACCACTGGTTACAATGAGCAGTTCTTC | CATTGYNEQFF
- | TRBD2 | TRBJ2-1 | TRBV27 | TGTGCCAGCAAAGCGGGATGGGGCAATGAGCAGTTCTTC | CASKAGWGNEQFF
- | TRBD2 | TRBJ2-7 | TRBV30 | TGTGCCTGGAGTGTCCTAGCGGCCGCCTACGAGCAGTACTTC | CAWSVLAAAYEQYF
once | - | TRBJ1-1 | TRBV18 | TGTGCCAGCTCACCATTAGAACAGGGGAACACTGAAGCTTTCTTT | CASSPLEQGNTEAFF
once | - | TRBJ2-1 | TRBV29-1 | TGCAGCGCTAGTAGGTACAATGAGCAGTTCTTC | CSASRYNEQFF
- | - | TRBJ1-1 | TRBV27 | TGTGCCAGCAGTTCGGGGTGGGACACTGAAGCTTTCTTT | CASSSGWDTEAFF
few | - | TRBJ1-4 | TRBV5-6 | TGTGCCAGCAGTTTTGCGGGAGAAAAACTGTTTTTT | CASSFAGEKLFF
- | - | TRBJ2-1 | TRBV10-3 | TGTGCCATCAGTGAGCCCAAAAACAATGAGCAGTTCTTC | CAISEPKNNEQFF
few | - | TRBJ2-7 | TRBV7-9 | TGTGCCAGCAGCTTGCTCGGAGGGCAGTACTTC | CASSLLGGQYF
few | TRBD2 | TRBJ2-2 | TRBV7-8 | TGTGCCAGCAGCTGGACTCAGCGGGAGGGCCCGGGCACCGGGGAGCTGTTTTTT | CASSWTQREGPGTGELFF
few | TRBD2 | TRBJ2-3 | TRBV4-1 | TGCGCCAGCAGCCATTCGGGACTAGCGGGGTCCACAGATACGCAGTATTTT | CASSHSGLAGSTDTQYF
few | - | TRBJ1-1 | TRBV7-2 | TGTGCCAGCAGCTCCGGACGGGGAAGCACTGAAGCTTTCTTT | CASSSGRGSTEAFF
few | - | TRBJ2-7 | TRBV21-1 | TGTGCCAGCAGCAAAGGCCCTAGCGGGAGTAGATACTTC | CASSKGPSGSRYF
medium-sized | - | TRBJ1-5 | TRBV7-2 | TGTGCCAGCAGCTTTTCAGAGGGTCAGCCCCAGCATTTT | CASSFSEGQPQHF
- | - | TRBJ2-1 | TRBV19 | TGTGCCAGGCCCTATAGCGGAGGAGACAATGAGCAGTTCTTC | CARPYSGGDNEQFF
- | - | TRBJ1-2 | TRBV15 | TGTGCCACCAGCAGACCCGGGAGGAATTACTATGGCTACACCTTC | CATSRPGRNYYGYTF
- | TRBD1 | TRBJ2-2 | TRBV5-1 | TGCGCCAGCAGCTCCGGGACAGCCGGGGAGCTGTTTTTT | CASSSGTAGELFF
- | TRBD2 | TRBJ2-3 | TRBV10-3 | TGTGCCATCACCCTAGCGACTAGCGGGAGGGGCACAGATACGCAGTATTTT | CAITLATSGRGTDTQYF
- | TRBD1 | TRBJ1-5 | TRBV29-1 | TGCAGAGCATTCAGGACAGGTTATCGGCAGCCCCAGCATTTT | CRAFRTGYRQPQHF
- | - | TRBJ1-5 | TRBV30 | TGTGCCTGGAGTGTACTGTCTAGCAATCAGCCCCAGCATTTT | CAWSVLSSNQPQHF
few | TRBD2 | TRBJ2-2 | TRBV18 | TGTGCCAGCTCACCAGCCTGGCGCGGGAGGGCCGACACCGGGGAGCTGTTTTTT | CASSPAWRGRADTGELFF
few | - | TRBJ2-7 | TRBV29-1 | TGCAGCGTTGAGGGCGGGACCTACGAGCAGTACTTC | CSVEGGTYEQYF
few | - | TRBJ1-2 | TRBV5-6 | TGTGCCAGCAGCTTGGTTTCCGATGGCTACACCTTC | CASSLVSDGYTF
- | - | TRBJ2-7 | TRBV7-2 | TGTGCCAGCAGCTTAGCGAGGGGGTTCGAGCAGTACTTC | CASSLARGFEQYF
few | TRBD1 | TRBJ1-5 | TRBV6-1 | TGTGCCAGCAGTGAAGCGGGACAGCAGAATCAGCCCCAGCATTTT | CASSEAGQQNQPQHF
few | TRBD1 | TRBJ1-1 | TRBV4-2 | TGTGCCAGCTTCGACGGGACAGGGAGCGATGAAGCTTTCTTT | CASFDGTGSDEAFF
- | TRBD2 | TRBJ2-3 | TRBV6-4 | TGTGCCAGCAGTGACGGGAGCGGGGACACAGATACGCAGTATTTT | CASSDGSGDTDTQYF
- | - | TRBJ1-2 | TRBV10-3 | TGTGCCATCAGTGAGTCTACCGGGGAGGGGTATGGCTACACCTTC | CAISESTGEGYGYTF
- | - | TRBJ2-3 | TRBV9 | TGTGCCAGCAGCCGTAGACTAAATACGCAGTATTTT | CASSRRLNTQYF